Below are 31 T cell receptor beta chains sequenced from a single sample in a study of CD8+CD57+ T cells in acquired aplastic anemia. Template material for TCR beta VDJ and CDR3 profiling consisted of genomic DNA. TCRdb analysed the reads with MiXCR anew, one entry per CDR3 protein. Of roughly 61,000 distinct CDR3 sequences in the sample, under 55% are singletons; the top ten hold 2% to 3%. The source material was sorted CD4+, CD8+, or CD8+CD57+ T cells (not recorded which) from PBMCs. Receptors were obtained from a human donor in good health, serving as a control.

This clonotype was seen only once. The chain has TRBV10-3 and TRBJ2-7, with D possibly being TRBD2 (6 bases). V lost 8 bases, J lost 2 bases, and 7 bases lay in between. This CDR3 has 11 amino acids. Per germline, CDR1 ENHRY and CDR2 SYGVKD. The CDR3 DNA follows: TGTGCCATCGGAGGGGCCTACGAGCAGTACTTC. It is translated as CAIGGAYEQYF.

The rearrangement uses TRBV10-3 and TRBJ1-2, with 7 bases lining up with TRBD1. With 3 bases clipped from V and 3 bases from J, the junction kept 4 bases outside the gene matches. Germline CDR1 reads ENHRY; CDR2 reads SYGVKD. The length of the CDR3 is 14 residues. This CDR3 is CAISDLDRDYGYTF. The CDR3 DNA reads TGTGCCATCAGTGATCTCGACAGGGACTATGGCTACACCTTC.

With regard to this clonotype: This may come from a read error, since a much larger clone is one base off. V is TRBV18 and J is TRBJ2-5; no definite D call. The germline V and J ends were trimmed by 4 bases and 4 bases, with 7 bases remaining between them. Germline V gives CDR1 KGHSH, CDR2 LQKENI. The CDR3 extends over 12 amino acids. CDR3 residues: CASSLTRETQYF. CDR3 DNA: TGTGCCAGCTCACTGACTCGAGAGACCCAGTACTTC.

This clonotype appeared a single time. This sequence joins TRBV24-1 and TRBJ1-4, with D possibly matching TRBD1 (5 bases). Trimming stripped 2 bases from V and 3 bases from J, with 9 bases between. CDR3 length equals 15 residues. Germline CDR1 KGHDR, CDR2 SFDVKD. The CDR3: CATSDSGGPNEKLFF. The CDR3 region has the DNA TGTGCCACCAGTGATTCGGGGGGACCTAATGAAAAACTGTTTTTT.

The chain uses TRBV10-1 and TRBJ2-7; 7 nucleotides align to TRBD1. Germline CDR1 reads WNHNN; CDR2 reads SYGVQD (reference sequence). The ends lost 0 bases at V and 3 bases at J; junction bases unmatched: 5. The CDR3 runs to 15 residues. CDR3: CASSESPRQGYEQYF. The CDR3 DNA reads TGCGCCAGCAGTGAGTCTCCGAGACAGGGCTACGAGCAGTACTTC.

The genes are TRBV6-5 and TRBJ1-2, with D maybe TRBD1 (5 bases). With 0 bases removed from V and 6 bases from J, the gap between germline ends came to 17 bases. The CDR3 is 16 amino acids. Per germline, CDR1 MNHEY and CDR2 SVGAGI. For the CDR3, the DNA is TGTGCCAGCAGTTACTCGACCCAAAAGGGGTTTCATGGCTACACCTTC. Translating gives CASSYSTQKGFHGYTF.

The CDR3 sequence is CATSSPTRYVLEQYF. CDR3 DNA sequence: TGTGCCACCAGCAGTCCGACTAGGTACGTCCTTGAGCAGTACTTC. The chain uses TRBV15 and TRBJ2-7; weak D call: TRBD2 (6 bases). With 3 bases removed from V and 7 bases from J, the gap between germline ends came to 19 bases. CDR3 size: 15 residues. The germline gives CDR1 LNHNV, CDR2 YYDKDF (reference sequence). Looking up the rest from reference TRBV15 and TRBJ2-7 gives the full variable domain: DAMVIQNPRYQVTQFGKPVTLSCSQTLNHNVMYWYQQKSSQAPKLLFHYYDKDFNNEADTPDNFQSRRPNTSFCFLDIRSPGLGDTAMYLCATSSPTRYVLEQYFGPGTRLTVT.

For this clonotype: It is unclear where the CDR3 begins or ends on the DNA, so no DNA is shown, and the CDR3 is as TCRdb lists it. The V call is TRBV7-7, the J call TRBJ2-7; TRBD2 is the table's D call and was not checked against the DNA. The CDR3 contains 18 residues when both ends are counted. The germline gives CDR1 SSHAT, CDR2 FNYEAQ (reference sequence). Here the CDR3 reads CASSIYLCSARLASEQYF.

This clonotype was seen many times. The CDR3 sequence is CASSFFGRNTGELFF. CDR3 coding DNA: TGTGCCAGCAGCTTTTTCGGCAGGAACACCGGGGAGCTGTTTTTT. The V and J genes are TRBV5-6 and TRBJ2-2, with no clear D. CDR1 and CDR2 (germline): SGHDT, YYEEEE. The CDR3 is 15 amino acids. V shed 2 bases and J shed 1 base, with 9 bases lying between them.

The chain recombines TRBV24-1 with TRBJ2-5; 10 bases are shared with TRBD2. Unmatched junction bases numbered 14, after V lost 6 bases and J lost 5 bases. Germline values: CDR1 KGHDR, CDR2 SFDVKD. The CDR3 has 17 amino acids. CDR3: CATSQFGWTSGVETQYF. CDR3 nucleotide sequence: TGTGCCACCAGTCAATTCGGATGGACTAGCGGCGTGGAGACCCAGTACTTC.

This chain's CDR3 is CSARGTSGGQGPPDTQYF. The CDR3 DNA sequence: TGCAGTGCTAGAGGGACTAGCGGGGGTCAGGGTCCCCCAGATACGCAGTATTTT. The chain has TRBV20-1 and TRBJ2-3; 13 bases fit TRBD2. Trimming took 1 base from V and 4 from J; bases not matched to a gene: 11. The germline gives CDR1 DFQATT, CDR2 SNEGSKA (reference sequence). The CDR3 is 18 amino acids.

The table lists this clonotype with a count of one. The chain has TRBV9 and TRBJ2-7; D remains unclear. The CDR3 is 10 amino acids. CDR1 and CDR2 from the germline V gene are SGDLS and YYNGEE. V was pared by 4 bases and J by 3 bases, with 2 bases between. In DNA, the CDR3 is TGTGCCAGCAGCTTCTACGAGCAGTACTTC. Its protein product is CASSFYEQYF.

This clonotype has only one observation. The J gene is TRBJ1-5, the V gene TRBV7-6; D is ambiguous. Germline V gives CDR1 SGHVS, CDR2 FNYEAQ. There are 14 residues in the CDR3. V was trimmed by 4 bases and J by 4 bases, leaving 11 bases between them. CDR3 nucleotides: TGTGCCAGCAGCTCCGGCCGGAGGAATCAGCCCCAGCATTTT. It specifies CASSSGRRNQPQHF.

This chain uses TRBV30 with TRBJ1-5; possibly TRBD1 for D (6 bases). Trimming removed 2 bases at V and 5 bases at J, with 13 bases between. The CDR3 loop spans 14 amino acids. Germline CDR1 GTSNPN, CDR2 SVGIG (reference sequence). The CDR3 protein is CAWSYPEGDQPQHF. The CDR3 DNA reads TGTGCCTGGAGTTACCCCGAGGGGGATCAGCCCCAGCATTTT.

This clonotype has a handful of counts. The chain employs TRBV11-2 and TRBJ2-3; 9 nucleotides agree with TRBD2. CDR3 length equals 15 residues. J lost 9 bases, V lost 0 bases, and 7 bases had no gene match. Germline-derived CDR1 and CDR2 are SGHAT and FQNNGV. Here the CDR3 reads CASSLDSGGESTQYF. The DNA of the CDR3 is TGTGCCAGCAGCTTAGATAGCGGGGGCGAATCAACGCAGTATTTT.

The chain combines TRBV19 with TRBJ2-2, with D possibly TRBD1 on 5 matching bases. CDR3 length: 14 amino acids. Germline CDR1 reads LNHDA; CDR2 reads SQIVND (reference sequence). The V end lost 7 bases, the J end lost 2 bases, and 11 bases lay between the germline ends. The CDR3 loop reads CASKTASNTGELFF. The CDR3 DNA reads TGTGCCAGTAAGACAGCGTCAAACACCGGGGAGCTGTTTTTT.

This clonotype has at least ten counts. The chain has TRBV12-3 or TRBV12-4 and TRBJ2-3; D gene unclear. This CDR3 has 15 amino acids. V was cut by 2 bases and J by 2 bases, with 11 bases left in between. This CDR3 reads CASSLWSENTDTQYF. In DNA form, the CDR3 reads TGTGCCAGCAGTTTATGGTCAGAAAACACAGATACGCAGTATTTT.

V and J are TRBV2 and TRBJ1-4, with D tentatively TRBD1 (6 bases). This CDR3 spans 15 amino acids. Germline values: CDR1 SNHLY, CDR2 FYNNEI. The V end was cut by 5 bases, the J end by 4 bases, with 14 bases between. The CDR3 sequence: CASSLRGGSNEKLFF. CDR3 in DNA: TGTGCCAGCAGTTTGAGGGGGGGTAGTAATGAAAAACTGTTTTTT.

This chain joins TRBV29-1 and TRBJ1-1; tentative D call: TRBD1 (5 bases). The CDR3 runs to 11 residues. Looked up from germline, CDR1 is SQVTM and CDR2 is ANQGSEA. The ends were cut back, 7 bases at V and 3 bases at J, with 9 bases in the middle. DNA for the CDR3: TGCAGCGGGGGGGGGGACACTGAAGCTTTCTTT. Translation: CSGGGDTEAFF.

The rearrangement joins TRBV9 to TRBJ1-1; perhaps TRBD1 as D (6 bases). V was shortened by 4 bases and J by 1 base, with 14 bases between the two germline ends. The CDR3 spans 15 residues. Germline V CDR1 and CDR2: SGDLS, YYNGEE. The CDR3 region has the DNA TGTGCCAGCAGCAGTGGGGGGCGACGGAACACTGAAGCTTTCTTT. As protein: CASSSGGRRNTEAFF.

The chain couples TRBV7-9 to TRBJ1-2; 10 bases fit TRBD1. The germline CDR1 and CDR2 sequences are SEHNR and FQNEAQ (reference sequence). Trimming removed 2 bases from V and 7 bases from J; junction bases left unmatched: 4. This CDR3 contains 14 residues. CDR3 nucleotides: TGTGCCAGCAGCTTACGGACAGGGGGAGGTGGCTACACCTTC. Protein: CASSLRTGGGGYTF.

The chain carries TRBV24-1 and TRBJ2-7; no clear D. The CDR3 loop spans 14 amino acids. V dropped 5 bases and J dropped 2 bases, with 12 bases sitting between them. Germline V gene data show CDR1 as KGHDR and CDR2 as SFDVKD. This CDR3 reads CATSGPTSPYEQYF. In nucleotides, the CDR3 is TGTGCCACCAGTGGCCCGACATCGCCCTACGAGCAGTACTTC.

In its sample, this clonotype was seen many times. V is TRBV28 and J is TRBJ2-7; 14 bases line up with TRBD2. The germline V gene encodes CDR1 MDHEN and CDR2 SYDVKM. The CDR3 is 19 amino acids. V lost 7 bases, J lost 0 bases, and 14 bases stayed unmatched. The CDR3 DNA reads as TGTGCCAGCATCTCGGAGGGAGGGACTAGCGGGAGTTCCTCCTACGAGCAGTACTTC. The encoded protein is CASISEGGTSGSSSYEQYF.

This CDR3 reads CASAALGGNEQFF. The CDR3 DNA follows: TGTGCCAGCGCCGCCCTCGGGGGAAACGAGCAGTTCTTC. V usage is TRBV7-8 and J usage is TRBJ2-1, with D tentatively TRBD2 (6 bases). Germline V gene lookup returns CDR1 SGHVS and CDR2 FQNEAQ. The CDR3 length is 13 residues. The ends were cut back, 8 bases at V and 10 bases at J, with 18 bases in the middle.

The chain combines TRBV10-3 with TRBJ1-4; 9 nucleotides match TRBD1. J gave up 6 bases and V 10 bases, and 6 bases lay outside the gene matches. This CDR3 has 13 amino acids. CDR1 and CDR2 from the germline V gene are ENHRY and SYGVKD. CDR3 DNA: TGTGCCACTAGGACAGGGGTTGATGAAAAACTGTTTTTT. Translating gives CATRTGVDEKLFF.

This rearrangement joins TRBV19 to TRBJ2-7; maybe TRBD1 (5 bases). Germline V gene lookup returns CDR1 LNHDA and CDR2 SQIVND (reference sequence). The CDR3 loop spans 15 amino acids. Trimming left V 0 bases short and J 2 bases short, with 11 bases between. CDR3 residues: CASSIDQQATYEQYF. The CDR3 nucleotides read TGTGCCAGTAGTATAGATCAACAGGCGACCTACGAGCAGTACTTC.

CDR3 region: CASSAGLAGSTDTQYF. In nucleotides, the CDR3 is TGTGCCAGCAGCGCCGGACTAGCGGGAAGCACAGATACGCAGTATTTT. The gene calls are TRBV9 and TRBJ2-3; 12 bases are a match to TRBD2. Trimming at V came to 3 bases and at J to 0 bases, leaving 2 bases not matched to a gene. The CDR3 sequence is 16 residues long. CDR1 SGDLS and CDR2 YYNGEE come from the germline V gene.

This clonotype was detected only a few times. The gene calls are TRBV12-3 or TRBV12-4 and TRBJ1-6; 7 nucleotides agree with TRBD1. V dropped 7 bases and J dropped 10; count of bases not matched to a gene: 10. The CDR3 is made up of 14 amino acids. CDR3 in DNA: TGTGCCAGCACTTCCGGGACAGCCGCCTCACCCCTCCACTTT. As protein: CASTSGTAASPLHF.

The chain links TRBV29-1 to TRBJ2-1, with 11 bases fitting TRBD2. CDR1 and CDR2 (germline): SQVTM, ANQGSEA. CDR3 size: 13 residues. With 7 bases clipped from V and 4 bases from J, the junction kept 3 bases outside the gene matches. Here the CDR3 DNA reads TGCAGCGATAGCGGGGGGGGATACAATGAGCAGTTCTTC. Translating it yields CSDSGGGYNEQFF.

This rearrangement joins TRBV25-1 to TRBJ2-5; TRBD1 is a possible D gene (6 bases). Trimming pared 7 bases from V and 3 bases from J, leaving 15 bases between. The CDR3 sequence is 14 residues long. Germline V gives CDR1 MGHDK, CDR2 SYGVNS. For the CDR3, the DNA is TGTGCCAGCAACTACCCCGGACAGAAAGAGACCCAGTACTTC. It yields the protein CASNYPGQKETQYF.

This clonotype showed up many times. The chain combines TRBV6-1 with TRBJ2-7; the match to TRBD1 covers 9 bases. This CDR3 is 14 amino acids long. Germline lookup yields CDR1 MNHNS and CDR2 SASEGT. V lost 7 bases, J lost 1 base, and 5 bases stayed unmatched. This CDR3 is CASTYRGLSYEQYF. The DNA of the CDR3 is TGTGCCAGCACCTACAGGGGGCTGTCCTACGAGCAGTACTTC.